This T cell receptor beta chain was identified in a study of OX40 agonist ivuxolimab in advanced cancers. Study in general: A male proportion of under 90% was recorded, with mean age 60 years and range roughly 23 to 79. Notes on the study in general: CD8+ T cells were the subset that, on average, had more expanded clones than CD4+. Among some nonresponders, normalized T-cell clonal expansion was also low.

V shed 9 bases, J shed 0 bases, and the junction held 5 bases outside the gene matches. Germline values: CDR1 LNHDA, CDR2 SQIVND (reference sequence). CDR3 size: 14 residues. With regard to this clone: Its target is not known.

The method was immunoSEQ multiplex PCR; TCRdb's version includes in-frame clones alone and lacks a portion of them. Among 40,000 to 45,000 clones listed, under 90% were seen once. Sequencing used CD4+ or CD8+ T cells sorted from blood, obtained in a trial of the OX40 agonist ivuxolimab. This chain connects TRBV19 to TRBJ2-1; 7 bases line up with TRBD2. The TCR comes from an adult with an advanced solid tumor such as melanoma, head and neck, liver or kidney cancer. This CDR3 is CARSPSGSYNEQFF. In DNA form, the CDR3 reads TGTGCCAGATCACCTAGCGGCTCCTACAATGAGCAGTTCTTC. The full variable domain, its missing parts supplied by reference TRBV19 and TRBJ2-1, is DGGITQSPKYLFRKEGQNVTLSCEQNLNHDAMYWYRQDPGQGLRLIYYSQIVNDFQKGDIAEGYSVSREKKESFPLTVTSAQKNPTAFYLCARSPSGSYNEQFFGPGTRLTVL.